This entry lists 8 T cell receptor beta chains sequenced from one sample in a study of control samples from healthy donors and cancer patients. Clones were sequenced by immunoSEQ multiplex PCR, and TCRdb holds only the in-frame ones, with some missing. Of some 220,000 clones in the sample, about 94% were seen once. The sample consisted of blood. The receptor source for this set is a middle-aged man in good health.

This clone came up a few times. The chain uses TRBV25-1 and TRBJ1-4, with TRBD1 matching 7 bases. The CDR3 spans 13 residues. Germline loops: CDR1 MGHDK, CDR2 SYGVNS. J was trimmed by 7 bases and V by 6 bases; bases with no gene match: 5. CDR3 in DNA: TGTGCCAGCAGCCGACAGGGTGGTGAAAAACTGTTTTTT. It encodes CASSRQGGEKLFF.

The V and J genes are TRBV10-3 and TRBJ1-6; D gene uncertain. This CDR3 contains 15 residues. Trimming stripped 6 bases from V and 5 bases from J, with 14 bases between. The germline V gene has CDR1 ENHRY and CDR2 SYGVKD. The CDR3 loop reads CAIRPQRDDNSPLHF. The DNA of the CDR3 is TGTGCCATCAGACCACAGAGAGACGATAATTCACCCCTCCACTTT.

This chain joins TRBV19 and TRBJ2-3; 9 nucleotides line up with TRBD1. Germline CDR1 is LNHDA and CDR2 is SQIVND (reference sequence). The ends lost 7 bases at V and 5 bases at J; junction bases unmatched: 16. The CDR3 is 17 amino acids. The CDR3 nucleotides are TGTGCCAGTACACCCAACCGAGGGACAGGGCGGGGAGATACGCAGTATTTT. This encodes CASTPNRGTGRGDTQYF.

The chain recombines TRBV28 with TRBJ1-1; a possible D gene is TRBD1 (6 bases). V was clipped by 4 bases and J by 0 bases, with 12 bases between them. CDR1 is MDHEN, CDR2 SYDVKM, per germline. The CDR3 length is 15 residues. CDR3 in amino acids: CASSSWGAMNTEAFF. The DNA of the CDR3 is TGTGCCAGCAGTTCCTGGGGGGCGATGAACACTGAAGCTTTCTTT.

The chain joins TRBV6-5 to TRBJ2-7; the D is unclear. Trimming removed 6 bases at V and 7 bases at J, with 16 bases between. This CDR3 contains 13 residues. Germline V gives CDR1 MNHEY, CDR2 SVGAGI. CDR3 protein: CASSLVAMGEQYV. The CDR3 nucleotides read TGTGCCAGCAGCCTCGTGGCAATGGGGGAGCAGTACGTC.

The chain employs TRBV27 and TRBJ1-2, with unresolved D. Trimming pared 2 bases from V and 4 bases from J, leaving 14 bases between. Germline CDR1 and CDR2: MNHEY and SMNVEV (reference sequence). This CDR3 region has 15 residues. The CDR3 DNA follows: TGTGCCAGCAGTTTAAGACCGGACCGGACCTATGGCTACACCTTC. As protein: CASSLRPDRTYGYTF.

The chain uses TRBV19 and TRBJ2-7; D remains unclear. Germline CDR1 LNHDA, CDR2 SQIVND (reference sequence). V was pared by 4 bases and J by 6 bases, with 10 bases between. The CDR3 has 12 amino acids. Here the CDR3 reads CASSTLYGEQYF. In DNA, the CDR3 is TGTGCCAGTAGTACTCTTTACGGCGAGCAGTACTTC.

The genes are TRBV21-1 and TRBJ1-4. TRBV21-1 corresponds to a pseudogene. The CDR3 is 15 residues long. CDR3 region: CASRRRGGTNEKLFF. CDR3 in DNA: TGTGCCAGCAGAAGGAGAGGAGGGACTAATGAAAAACTGTTTTTT.